This is a list of T cell receptor beta chains from one sample in a study of regulatory T cells in long-lasting Graves disease. TCRdb fed the multiplex PCR reads into MiXCR, producing one record per CDR3 protein. Of under 800,000 distinct CDR3 sequences in the sample, about 16% were seen once. The data were also submitted as part of a second study, on T cells in Graves' hyperthyroidism and ophthalmopathy.

The material was peripheral blood mononuclear cells (PBMCs), obtained at new diagnosis, from a patient treated with antithyroid drugs. These receptors were obtained from a woman in her thirties with Graves disease. CDR3s include the opening cysteine and the closing phenylalanine or tryptophan. D genes are given only for firm matches. Not every row has a clone size; where given, it reads once, few, many or a size class.

abundance,d_gene,j_gene,v_gene,CDR3nt,CDR3aa
few,.,TRBJ2-3,TRBV5-1,TGCGCCAGCAGCCAAGCAGTGGGGGGAGATACGCAGTATTTT,CASSQAVGGDTQYF
many,TRBD1,TRBJ1-4,TRBV28,TGTGCCAGCAGTCCAAGACAGGGAACAAATGAAAAACTGTTTTTT,CASSPRQGTNEKLFF
many,TRBD1,TRBJ1-6,TRBV28,TGTGCCAGCAGTTTCGGGGGACAGGATAATTCACCCCTCCACTTT,CASSFGGQDNSPLHF
.,TRBD2,TRBJ2-7,TRBV18,TGTGCCAGCTCTCCATCTAGCGGGAGGACCTCCTACGAGCAGTACTTC,CASSPSSGRTSYEQYF
many,.,TRBJ2-1,TRBV28,TGTGCCAGCAGTTCCGGCCTCCACCCGGGCAATGAGCAGTTCTTC,CASSSGLHPGNEQFF
few,.,TRBJ2-1,TRBV24-1,TGTGCCACCAGTGATTCCGGATACAATGAGCAGTTCTTC,CATSDSGYNEQFF
many,.,TRBJ2-5,TRBV28,TGTGCCAGCAGTGCCACCTTATGGGCGGGGACCCAGTACTTC,CASSATLWAGTQYF
many,TRBD1,TRBJ1-5,TRBV27,TGTGCCAGCAGACCTCGCACTGGACAGGGGGCGATTCAGCCCCAGCATTTT,CASRPRTGQGAIQPQHF
.,TRBD1,TRBJ2-7,TRBV7-6,TGTGCCAGCAGCTTGTATACCGGGACAGGGGGCTTCGAGGTACCCGAGGGCGAGCAGTACTTC,CASSLYTGTGGFEVPEGEQYF
many,.,TRBJ1-5,TRBV28,TGTGCCAGCAGTTTGTTGGGCGTGCCCCAGCATTTT,CASSLLGVPQHF
many,TRBD2,TRBJ2-7,TRBV20-1,TGCAGTGCTAGAGATCGGGGCGGGAGCAGGTCCTACGAGCAGTACTTC,CSARDRGGSRSYEQYF
few,.,TRBJ1-1,TRBV30,TGTGCCAGCCTAACAACAGGGAACACTGAAGCTTTCTTT,CASLTTGNTEAFF
many,.,TRBJ2-7,TRBV29-1,TGCAGCGTTGAAGCCCGGGGTTACGAGCAGTACTTC,CSVEARGYEQYF
many,TRBD1,TRBJ2-3,TRBV28,TGTGCCAGCACCCCAGGGGGCATGACAGATACGCAGTATTTT,CASTPGGMTDTQYF
.,TRBD1,TRBJ1-1,TRBV5-1,TGCGCCAGCAGCTACGGACAGGTGATGAACACTGAAGCTTTCTTT,CASSYGQVMNTEAFF
.,TRBD2,TRBJ2-3,TRBV20-1,TGCAGTGCCCCTGGGGCTAGCGGGAGATTAGATACGCAGTATTTT,CSAPGASGRLDTQYF
.,.,TRBJ2-2,TRBV7-2,TGTGCCAGCCGCGGACAGAGATACACCGGGGAGCTGTTTTTT,CASRGQRYTGELFF
few,.,TRBJ2-7,TRBV6-1,TGTGCCAGCAGCCTCTCCTCCGGGACTTACTCCTACGAGCAGTACTTC,CASSLSSGTYSYEQYF
.,.,TRBJ2-5,TRBV2,TGTGCCGGCAGTAAGGTCGGGACCCAAGAGGCCCAGTACTTC,CAGSKVGTQEAQYF
many,.,TRBJ2-5,TRBV11-2,TGTGCCAGCAGGAGCCTCAGGGACACCCAAGAGACCCAGTACTTC,CASRSLRDTQETQYF
few,.,TRBJ1-3,TRBV14,TGTGCCAGCAGCATAGCCGACACCATATATTTT,CASSIADTIYF
many,TRBD1,TRBJ1-1,TRBV11-1,TGTGCCAGCAGCTTAGCTGGACAGGGCGGGGAAGCTTTCTTT,CASSLAGQGGEAFF
many,TRBD2,TRBJ2-3,TRBV24-1,TGTGCCACCAGCCCCAGCGGGGAAGGCACAGATACGCAGTATTTT,CATSPSGEGTDTQYF
.,.,TRBJ1-6,TRBV5-1,TGTGCCAGCAGCCGGACCGGTGGGAATTCACCCCTCCACTTT,CASSRTGGNSPLHF
.,.,TRBJ1-2,TRBV2,TGTGCCAGCAGTGTAGGGACCTCCCAGGATGGCTACACCTTC,CASSVGTSQDGYTF